This TCR beta chain was captured by sequencing in a study of beta chain features in type 1 diabetes. cDNA synthesis used the whole RNA isolate, giving expressed TCRB sequences. The table came from immunoSEQ multiplex PCR; TCRdb's copy has only in-frame clones and leaves some out. The sample holds fewer than 250,000 clones, about 14% seen once. This clone was detected only a few times. The CDR3 consists of 13 residues. Germline values: CDR1 SGHNT, CDR2 YYREEE (reference sequence). Unmatched junction bases numbered 5, after V lost 2 bases and J lost 7 bases. The TCR sequence derives from a middle-aged woman in good health. Sequencing used naive CD4+ T cells from blood. J is TRBJ1-2 and V is TRBV5-4; 7 bases match TRBD1. The CDR3 bases are TGTGCCAGCAGCTTAGACAGGGTTTCTGGCTACACCTTC. Amino acid sequence: CASSLDRVSGYTF.